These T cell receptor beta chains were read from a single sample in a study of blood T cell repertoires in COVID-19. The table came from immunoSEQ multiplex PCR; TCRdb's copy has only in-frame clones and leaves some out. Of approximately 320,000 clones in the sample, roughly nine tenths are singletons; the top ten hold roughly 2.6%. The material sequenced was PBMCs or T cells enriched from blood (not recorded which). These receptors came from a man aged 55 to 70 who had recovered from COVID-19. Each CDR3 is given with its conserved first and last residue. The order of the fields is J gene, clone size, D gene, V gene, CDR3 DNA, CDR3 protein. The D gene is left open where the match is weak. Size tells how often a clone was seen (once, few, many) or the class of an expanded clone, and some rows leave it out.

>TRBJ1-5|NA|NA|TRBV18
TGTGCCAGCTCAAACGGACAGACCCCGAATCAGCCCCAGCATTTT
CASSNGQTPNQPQHF
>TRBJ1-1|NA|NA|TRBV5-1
TGCGCCAGCAGCTTGTCAGTCGGAGTGAACACTGAAGCTTTCTTT
CASSLSVGVNTEAFF
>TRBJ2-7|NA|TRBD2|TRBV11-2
TGTGCCAGCAGCCTACTAAAAGCGGGGGGGGACTACGAGCAGTACTTC
CASSLLKAGGDYEQYF
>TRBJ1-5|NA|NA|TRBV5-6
TGTGCCAGCAGCTTTGGTCGGGGGAATCAGCCCCAGCATTTT
CASSFGRGNQPQHF
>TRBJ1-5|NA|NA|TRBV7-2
TGTGCCAGCAGCTTAGTAGCGAGCAATCAGCCCCAGCATTTT
CASSLVASNQPQHF
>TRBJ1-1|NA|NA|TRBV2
TGTGCCAGCAGCCAGGGAATGAACACTGAAGCTTTCTTT
CASSQGMNTEAFF
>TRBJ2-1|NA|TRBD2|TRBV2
TGTGCCAGCAACCTGGGACTAGGAGGGTCCTACAATGAGCAGTTCTTC
CASNLGLGGSYNEQFF
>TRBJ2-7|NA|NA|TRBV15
TGTGCCACCAGCAGATCCCCACCCAGGGGAATCCCCTGGGGATCGTCCGAGCAGTACTTC
CATSRSPPRGIPWGSSEQYF
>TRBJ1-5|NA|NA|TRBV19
TGTGCCAGTACGGTCGGCGGGCCCCTCGGGCAGCCCCAGCATTTT
CASTVGGPLGQPQHF
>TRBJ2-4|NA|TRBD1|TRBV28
TGTGCCAGCAGTTTTGGAGTTTGGGACAGGGAGGACATTCAGTACTTC
CASSFGVWDREDIQYF
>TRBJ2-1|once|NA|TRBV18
TGTGCCAGCTCAATGAGAGCCGGCGAGGACTACAATGAGCAGTTCTTC
CASSMRAGEDYNEQFF
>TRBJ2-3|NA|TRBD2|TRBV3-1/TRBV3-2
TGTGCCAGCAGCCGGATAGCGGGGTGGACAGATACGCAGTATTTT
CASSRIAGWTDTQYF
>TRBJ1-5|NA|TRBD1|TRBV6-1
TGTGCCAGCAGTGCCGGAAGGGGGCGCAGGGGCAATCAGCCCCAGCATTTT
CASSAGRGRRGNQPQHF
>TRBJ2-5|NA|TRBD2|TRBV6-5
TGTGCCAGCAGTTACGGATCGGGGGGGCGGGAGACCCAGTACTTC
CASSYGSGGRETQYF
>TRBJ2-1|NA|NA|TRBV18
TGTGCCAGCTCACCATTCGGGGGTTCTTACAATGAGCAGTTCTTC
CASSPFGGSYNEQFF
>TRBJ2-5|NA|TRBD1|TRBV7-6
TGTGCCAGCAGCTTGACAGGGGCAGGGACCCAGTACTTC
CASSLTGAGTQYF
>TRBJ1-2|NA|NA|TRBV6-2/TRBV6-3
TGTGCCAGCAGTACCGTTGGACAGTTCGGTAATGGCTACACCTTC
CASSTVGQFGNGYTF
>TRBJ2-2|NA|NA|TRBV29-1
TGCAGCGCCCCTCGGGCTAGCGACACCGGGGAGCTGTTTTTT
CSAPRASDTGELFF
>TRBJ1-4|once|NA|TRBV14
TGTGCCAGCAGCCAAGAAAGTTGGGAGAACAGACCAAATGAAAAACTGTTTTTT
CASSQESWENRPNEKLFF
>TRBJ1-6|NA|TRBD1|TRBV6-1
TGTGCCAGCAGTGACGGGGGACAGGGATCTAATTCACCCCTCCACTTT
CASSDGGQGSNSPLHF
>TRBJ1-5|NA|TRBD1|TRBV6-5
TGTGCCAGCAGGCCTTCACAGGGGCTTCAGCCCCAGCATTTT
CASRPSQGLQPQHF
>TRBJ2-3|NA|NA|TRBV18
TGTGCCAGCTCACCTTTGGGCGAGCGGGCGGCAGATACGCAGTATTTT
CASSPLGERAADTQYF
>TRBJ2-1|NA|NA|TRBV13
TGTGCCAGCAGCTTACTCGATGAGCAGTTCTTC
CASSLLDEQFF
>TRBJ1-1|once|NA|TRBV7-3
TGTGCCAGCAGCCTAGCGTGGGGGGCTGAAGCTTTCTTT
CASSLAWGAEAFF
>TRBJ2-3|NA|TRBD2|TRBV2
TGTGCCAGGGGCGGGACTAGTGGGCCAGATACGCAGTATTTT
CARGGTSGPDTQYF
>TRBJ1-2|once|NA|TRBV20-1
TGCAGTGCTAGTGGTGGGGCCGCGAGCTATGGCTACACCTTC
CSASGGAASYGYTF
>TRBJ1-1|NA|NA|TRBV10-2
TGCGCCAGCCGCCTGGGGGCTAACACTGAAGCTTTCTTT
CASRLGANTEAFF
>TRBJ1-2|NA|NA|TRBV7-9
TGTGCCAGCAGCTTAGTATCGGGGGACTATGGCTACACCTTC
CASSLVSGDYGYTF
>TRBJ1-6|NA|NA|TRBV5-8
TGTGCCAGCCCCCTTTCTCGGGGTTCACCCCTCCACTTT
CASPLSRGSPLHF
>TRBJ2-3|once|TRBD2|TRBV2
TGTGCCAGCAGTAGGACTAGCGGGAGCACAGATACGCAGTATTTT
CASSRTSGSTDTQYF
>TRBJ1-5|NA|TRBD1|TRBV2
TGTGCCAGCACCGGGACAGGGAATCAGCCCCAGCATTTT
CASTGTGNQPQHF
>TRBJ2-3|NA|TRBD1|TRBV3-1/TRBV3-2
TGTGCCAGCAGCCGGGACAGGGATTCAGATACGCAGTATTTT
CASSRDRDSDTQYF
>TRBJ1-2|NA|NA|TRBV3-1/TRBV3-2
TGTGCCAGCAGGCAAAACGGGGGGCGTTCCTATGGCTACACCTTC
CASRQNGGRSYGYTF
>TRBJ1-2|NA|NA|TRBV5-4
TGTGCCAGCAGCTTGGGCAGTTATGGCTACACCTTC
CASSLGSYGYTF
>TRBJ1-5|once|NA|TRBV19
TGTGCCAGTAGTATCCAGGGGAGATTTCCTAGCAGCAATCAGCCCCAGCATTTT
CASSIQGRFPSSNQPQHF
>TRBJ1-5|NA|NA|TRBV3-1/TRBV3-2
TGTGCCAGCAGCCAGCCGGGGTTTCAGCCCCAGCATTTT
CASSQPGFQPQHF
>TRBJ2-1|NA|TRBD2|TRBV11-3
TGTGCCAGCAGCTTCCCTAGCGGGAGCTCGAATGAGCAGTTCTTC
CASSFPSGSSNEQFF
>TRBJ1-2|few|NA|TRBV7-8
TGTGCCAGCAGCTTAGGACGATTCGGGGGAGGCCGCAACTATGGCTACACCTTC
CASSLGRFGGGRNYGYTF
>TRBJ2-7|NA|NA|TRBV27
TGTGCCAGCAGTCGGGGGAGCTCCTACGAGCAGTACTTC
CASSRGSSYEQYF
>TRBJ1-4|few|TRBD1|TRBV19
TGTGCCAGTCGGGACAGATATTATGAAAAACTGTTTTTT
CASRDRYYEKLFF
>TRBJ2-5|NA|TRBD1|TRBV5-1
TGCGCCAGCAACCCGACAGGGGAAGAGACCCAGTACTTC
CASNPTGEETQYF
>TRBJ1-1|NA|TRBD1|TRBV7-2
TGTGCCAGCAAGGGGGGACAGGGTCAGGGGAACACTGAAGCTTTCTTT
CASKGGQGQGNTEAFF
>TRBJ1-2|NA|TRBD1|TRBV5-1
TGCGCCAGCAGCTCTTCCGGACAGGGTAACTATGGCTACACCTTC
CASSSSGQGNYGYTF
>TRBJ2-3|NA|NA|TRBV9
TGTGCCAGCAGCGTAGTTCACAGTTCACCCACAGATACGCAGTATTTT
CASSVVHSSPTDTQYF
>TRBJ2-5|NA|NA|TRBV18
TGTGCCAGCTCACCCATGGCAGGGTCAGAGACCCAGTACTTC
CASSPMAGSETQYF
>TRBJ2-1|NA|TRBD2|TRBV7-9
TGTGCCAGCAGCTTGGCGGCCCGGGGGGGACATGAGCAGTTCTTC
CASSLAARGGHEQFF
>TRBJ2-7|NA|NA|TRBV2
TGTGCCAGCAGTGAACAGGGGATCCACGAGCAGTACTTC
CASSEQGIHEQYF
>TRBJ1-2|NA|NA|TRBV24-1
TGTGCCACCAGTGATTCGGCGGGAAGGGGAGGCTACACCTTC
CATSDSAGRGGYTF
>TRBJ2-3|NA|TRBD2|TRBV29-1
TGCAGCGTCGGACAGGGAGGGACTAGCGGAGGCACAGATACGCAGTATTTT
CSVGQGGTSGGTDTQYF
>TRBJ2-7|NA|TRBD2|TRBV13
TGTGCCAGCAGCTTACTAGCGGGAGATCAGGAGCAGTACTTC
CASSLLAGDQEQYF
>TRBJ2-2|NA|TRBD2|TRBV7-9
TGTGCCAGCAGCTTGCGCGGGGGGGCCCACACCGGGGAGCTGTTTTTT
CASSLRGGAHTGELFF
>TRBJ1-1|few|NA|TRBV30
TGTGCCTGGAGTTACGGTATTGGTGAAGCTTTCTTT
CAWSYGIGEAFF
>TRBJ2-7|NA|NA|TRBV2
TGTGCCAGCAGTTCCTTAGGGGGTGCCCACGAGCAGTACTTC
CASSSLGGAHEQYF
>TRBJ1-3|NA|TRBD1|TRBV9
TGTGCCAGCAGCGCCTCGACAGGGGGCGGTGGAAACACCATATATTTT
CASSASTGGGGNTIYF